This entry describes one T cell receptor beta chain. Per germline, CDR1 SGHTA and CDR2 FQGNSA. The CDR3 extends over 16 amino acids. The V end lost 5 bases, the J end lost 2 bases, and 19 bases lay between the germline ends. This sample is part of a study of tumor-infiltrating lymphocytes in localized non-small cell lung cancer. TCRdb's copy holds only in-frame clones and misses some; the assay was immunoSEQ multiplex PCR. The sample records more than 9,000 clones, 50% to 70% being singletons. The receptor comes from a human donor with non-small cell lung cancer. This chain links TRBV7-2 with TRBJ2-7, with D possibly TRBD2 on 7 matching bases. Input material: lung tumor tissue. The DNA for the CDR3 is TGTGCCAGCAGCCCTCGGGGCGGGGGCCGCACCTACGAGCAGTACTTC. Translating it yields CASSPRGGGRTYEQYF.